The 29 T cell receptor beta chains given below trace back to one sample, sequenced in a study of monozygotic twins with inflammatory bowel disease. TCRdb re-called the 5' RACE reads and gives one entry per CDR3 protein, without DNA. This sample carries around 99,000 distinct CDR3 sequences, with 9.5% to 15% going to the ten biggest clones. Sequencing was done on a sample of blood. The receptors derive from a human donor with ulcerative colitis or Crohn's disease, or a healthy co-twin of an affected twin (not recorded which).

The V gene is TRBV19, the J gene TRBJ2-5; TCRdb's D gene call, TRBD1, goes unchecked for lack of DNA. Germline V CDR1 and CDR2: LNHDA, SQIVND (reference sequence). CDR3 length: 14 residues. CDR3 protein: CASLGAPRRETQYF.

The chain joins TRBV20-1 to TRBJ2-1; TCRdb's assignment of TRBD2 cannot be checked, as there is no DNA. The CDR3 is made up of 16 amino acids. In germline, CDR1 is DFQATT, CDR2 SNEGSKA (reference sequence). The CDR3 here is CSARPGLAGVLDEQFF.

The chain is built from TRBV29-1 and TRBJ1-1; TCRdb outputs TRBD1, but without DNA this stays unchecked. This CDR3 comprises 15 residues. CDR1 and CDR2 from the germline V gene are SQVTM and ANQGSEA. CDR3 residues: CSVGPGWGMNTEAFF.

This chain joins TRBV4-3 and TRBJ1-1. Germline CDR1 reads LGHNA; CDR2 reads YSLEER. The CDR3 totals 13 residues. Here the CDR3 reads CASSHTMNTEAFF.

The V call is TRBV24-1, the J call TRBJ2-2. Per the germline V gene, CDR1 is KGHDR and CDR2 is SFDVKD. The CDR3 extends over 13 amino acids. This CDR3 is CATSELLTGELFF.

J is TRBJ1-1 and V is TRBV5-1; the TRBD1 assignment by TCRdb is unverifiable without DNA. Germline CDR1 and CDR2: SGHRS and YFSETQ. CDR3 length: 15 amino acids. CDR3 residues: CASSNPQGFGTEAFF. The variable domain in full, with the rest retrieved from reference TRBV5-1 and TRBJ1-1, is KAGVTQTPRYLIKTRGQQVTLSCSPISGHRSVSWYQQTPGQGLQFLFEYFSETQRNKGNFPGRFSGRQFSNSRSEMNVSTLELGDSALYLCASSNPQGFGTEAFFGQGTRLTVV.

This chain uses TRBV12-3 or TRBV12-4 with TRBJ1-6. The CDR3 extends over 14 amino acids. CDR3 sequence reads: CASTPLPSNSPLHF.

The chain joins TRBV7-2 to TRBJ2-7. Germline CDR1 SGHTA, CDR2 FQGNSA. The CDR3 covers 14 residues. CDR3 amino acids: CASSLVGTDYEQYF.

The genes are TRBV7-6 and TRBJ2-1; TCRdb's assignment of TRBD2 cannot be checked, as there is no DNA. The CDR3 is 14 amino acids. Per the germline V gene, CDR1 is SGHVS and CDR2 is FNYEAQ. CDR3 sequence reads: CASSQGLAGNEQFF. Variable domain in full (rest from reference TRBV7-6 and TRBJ2-1): GAGVSQSPRYKVTKRGQDVALRCDPISGHVSLYWYRQALGQGPEFLTYFNYEAQQDKSGLPNDRFSAERPEGSISTLTIQRTEQRDSAMYRCASSQGLAGNEQFFGPGTRLTVL.

The chain links TRBV5-1 to TRBJ1-4; TCRdb's D call of TRBD1 is untestable without DNA. This CDR3 is built from 16 residues. The V gene's germline CDR1 is SGHRS and CDR2 YFSETQ. The CDR3 sequence: CASSDINPGVDEKLFF.

V is TRBV10-3 and J is TRBJ2-1; TCRdb outputs TRBD1, but without DNA this stays unchecked. This CDR3 is 14 amino acids long. Germline V gene lookup returns CDR1 ENHRY and CDR2 SYGVKD. The CDR3 region is CAIRGQGDGNEQFF.

V gene TRBV5-1 combines with J gene TRBJ2-7. Germline CDR1 SGHRS, CDR2 YFSETQ. The CDR3 extends over 16 amino acids. The CDR3: CASSLAGTEGDYEQYF.

The rearrangement uses TRBV6-1 and TRBJ2-2; TCRdb indicates TRBD2, and absent DNA this call remains unverified. Germline assignment: CDR1 MNHNS and CDR2 SASEGT. CDR3 size: 16 residues. The CDR3 sequence is CASSHLAGAGTGELFF.

The rearrangement links TRBV20-1 to TRBJ1-1. Germline V gene data show CDR1 as DFQATT and CDR2 as SNEGSKA (reference sequence). This CDR3 comprises 15 residues. The CDR3 loop is CSAEASLIMNTEAFF.

Here the CDR3 reads CASSLGGSNQPQHF. The chain has TRBV28 and TRBJ1-5; checking the TCRdb D call of TRBD1 is not possible without DNA. Germline V gene sequence: CDR1 MDHEN, CDR2 SYDVKM. The CDR3 is 14 residues long.

This chain connects TRBV24-1 to TRBJ2-1; the TCRdb D gene call, TRBD1, has no DNA to confirm it. This CDR3 spans 13 amino acids. Germline V gene sequence: CDR1 KGHDR, CDR2 SFDVKD. The CDR3 region is CATDPGVNNEQFF.

This sequence joins TRBV28 and TRBJ2-7; no DNA is available, so the TRBD1 call from TCRdb remains unchecked. The V gene's germline CDR1 is MDHEN and CDR2 SYDVKM. The CDR3 runs 14 residues. The chain's CDR3 is CASQTGTALDEQYF.

The rearrangement links TRBV6-2 or TRBV6-3 to TRBJ1-4. CDR1 and CDR2 from the germline V gene are MNHEY and SVGEGT. The CDR3 is 11 amino acids. Here the CDR3 reads CASSYGEKLFF.

The chain employs TRBV27 and TRBJ2-7; TCRdb's D call, TRBD2, is unchecked because there is no DNA. Germline-derived CDR1 and CDR2 are MNHEY and SMNVEV (reference sequence). The CDR3 is made up of 12 amino acids. CDR3 residues: CASSPAAGEQYF.

The chain employs TRBV2 and TRBJ2-2. The CDR3 sequence is 13 residues long. The germline gives CDR1 SNHLY, CDR2 FYNNEI. This CDR3 is CASTIEDTGELFF.

The rearrangement links TRBV20-1 to TRBJ1-2. Germline V gene sequence: CDR1 DFQATT, CDR2 SNEGSKA (reference sequence). This CDR3 is 13 amino acids long. CDR3 loop: CSASGNSFYGYTF.

This rearrangement joins TRBV4-2 to TRBJ2-5; checking the TCRdb D call of TRBD2 is not possible without DNA. The CDR3 runs to 15 residues. Looked up from germline, CDR1 is LGHNA and CDR2 is YNFKEQ. The CDR3 protein is CASSQGKEVWETQYF.

V and J are TRBV24-1 and TRBJ2-7. Germline-derived CDR1 and CDR2 are KGHDR and SFDVKD. CDR3 length: 14 amino acids. CDR3 sequence: CATSDSPRSYEQYF.

CDR3 in amino acids: CASSPGSVYEQYF. The rearrangement links TRBV7-7 to TRBJ2-7. Germline CDR1 SSHAT, CDR2 FNYEAQ (reference sequence). The CDR3 covers 13 residues.

The chain has TRBV20-1 and TRBJ2-1. The germline V gene has CDR1 DFQATT and CDR2 SNEGSKA (reference sequence). CDR3 length equals 14 residues. The CDR3 loop reads CSASRDVYYNEQFF.

The chain links TRBV20-1 to TRBJ2-5; without DNA, the TCRdb call of TRBD1 cannot be checked. The CDR3 has 13 residues. Germline V gene lookup returns CDR1 DFQATT and CDR2 SNEGSKA (reference sequence). CDR3 sequence reads: CSALGHFQETQYF.

This chain links TRBV7-3 with TRBJ2-2; lacking DNA, the TRBD1 call made by TCRdb goes unchecked. Per germline, CDR1 SGHTA and CDR2 FQGTGA. This CDR3 comprises 17 residues. The CDR3 reads CASSLIVSQGETGELFF.

The chain couples TRBV10-3 to TRBJ1-6; TCRdb outputs TRBD1, but without DNA this stays unchecked. This CDR3 region has 17 residues. CDR1 ENHRY and CDR2 SYGVKD come from the germline V gene. The chain's CDR3 is CAIRKETGLTYNSPLHF.

V gene TRBV24-1 combines with J gene TRBJ2-1; with no DNA, the TCRdb D assignment of TRBD2 cannot be verified. Germline CDR1 is KGHDR and CDR2 is SFDVKD. The CDR3 is 15 amino acids. The CDR3 loop reads CATSDFESPTREQFF.